These 22 T cell receptor beta chains came from one sample sequenced in a study of blood T cell repertoires in COVID-19 (dated by TCRdb to the early 2020s). Receptor amplification or capture employed the immunoSEQ multiplex PCR assay. TCRdb's version of the immuneACCESS table is confined to in-frame rearrangements and falls short of the full clone set. An unresolved V gene accounts for under half of the shortfall where checked; the remainder is of unknown origin. The sample table lists 81,000 or so clones, around 92% of them with a count of one. The ten largest clonotypes hold about 6.6% of the sample. Sequenced: peripheral blood. The receptor source for this set is a woman aged 55 to 70 with active COVID-19.

The chain employs TRBV18 and TRBJ2-1; 8 bases line up with TRBD2. Germline CDR1 is KGHSH and CDR2 is LQKENI. This CDR3 region has 15 residues. The junction had 3 bases not matched to a gene; V was cut back by 4 bases and J by 1 base. The CDR3: CASSQREISYNEQFF. In DNA form, the CDR3 reads TGTGCCAGCTCACAGCGGGAGATTTCCTACAATGAGCAGTTCTTC. Using reference TRBV18 and TRBJ2-1 for the parts outside the CDR3, the full variable domain is NAGVMQNPRHLVRRRGQEARLRCSPMKGHSHVYWYRQLPEEGLKFMVYLQKENIIDESGMPKERFSAEFPKEGPSILRIQQVVRGDSAAYFCASSQREISYNEQFFGPGTRLTVL.

This clone was seen once. The chain uses TRBV7-9 and TRBJ2-5; maybe TRBD2 (6 bases). V shed 4 bases and J shed 3 bases, with 21 bases lying between them. Looked up from germline, CDR1 is SEHNR and CDR2 is FQNEAQ (reference sequence). CDR3 size: 17 residues. Written as DNA, the CDR3 is TGTGCCAGCAGCTACCCCTACGCTCGAGCTAGCGAAGAGACCCAGTACTTC. It specifies CASSYPYARASEETQYF.

This sequence joins TRBV7-2 and TRBJ1-4; perhaps TRBD1 as D (6 bases). Germline CDR1 reads SGHTA; CDR2 reads FQGNSA. With 7 bases removed from V and 3 bases from J, the gap between germline ends came to 9 bases. CDR3 length: 13 residues. CDR3 bases: TGTGCCAGCAAACAGGGAGCTAATGAAAAACTGTTTTTT. Its translation is CASKQGANEKLFF.

The chain couples TRBV6-5 to TRBJ1-1; D possibly corresponds to TRBD1 (5 bases). Germline loops: CDR1 MNHEY, CDR2 SVGAGI. The CDR3 covers 13 residues. V was cut by 6 bases and J by 1 base, with 9 bases left in between. DNA of the CDR3: TGTGCCAGCAGCCACAGGTGGAACACTGAAGCTTTCTTT. Protein sequence: CASSHRWNTEAFF.

V gene TRBV7-9 combines with J gene TRBJ2-1; 10 bases line up with TRBD2. The CDR3 is 16 residues long. J lost 0 bases, V lost 8 bases, and 7 bases had no gene match. CDR1 is SEHNR, CDR2 FQNEAQ, per germline (reference sequence). The CDR3 sequence is CASLGTSVGSYNEQFF. The DNA of the CDR3 is TGTGCCAGCCTCGGGACTAGCGTAGGCTCCTACAATGAGCAGTTCTTC.

This clone was seen only once. This chain joins TRBV5-4 and TRBJ1-6, with 7 bases that match TRBD1. The CDR3 sequence is 15 residues long. The germline V gene has CDR1 SGHNT and CDR2 YYREEE (reference sequence). The J segment lost 7 bases and the V segment lost 2 bases, leaving 6 bases of the junction unmatched. The CDR3 region has the DNA TGTGCCAGCAGCTTACCGGGACAGAGAAATTCACCCCTCCACTTT. Translating gives CASSLPGQRNSPLHF.

The rearrangement uses TRBV28 and TRBJ2-7; TRBD1 matches 7 bases. Germline assignment: CDR1 MDHEN and CDR2 SYDVKM. CDR3 length equals 16 residues. The V gene end was trimmed by 4 bases and the J gene end by 0 bases; junction bases not matched to a gene: 9. The CDR3 protein is CASSSPTGTVSYEQYF. The CDR3 region has the DNA TGTGCCAGCAGTTCACCAACCGGGACAGTCTCCTACGAGCAGTACTTC.

V is TRBV5-8 and J is TRBJ1-4; 8 bases are shared with TRBD1. The CDR3 length is 16 residues. The germline V gene encodes CDR1 SGHTS and CDR2 YDEGEE. The ends lost 4 bases at V and 8 bases at J; junction bases unmatched: 13. This chain's CDR3 is CASSTGQVSGGEKLFF. The CDR3 DNA reads as TGTGCCAGCAGCACGGGACAGGTTTCCGGGGGGGAAAAACTGTTTTTT.

The gene calls are TRBV30 and TRBJ2-2, with 9 nucleotides matching TRBD1. The CDR3 contains 16 residues. Germline CDR1 and CDR2: GTSNPN and SVGIG (reference sequence). Unmatched junction bases numbered 10, after V lost 2 bases and J lost 6 bases. CDR3 sequence reads: CAWSRPGTGLAGELFF. CDR3 coding DNA: TGTGCCTGGAGTCGTCCCGGGACAGGGTTGGCCGGGGAGCTGTTTTTT. The variable domain in full, completed from reference TRBV30 and TRBJ2-2, reads SQTIHQWPATLVQPVGSPLSLECTVEGTSNPNLYWYRQAAGRGLQLLFYSVGIGQISSEVPQNLSASRPQDRQFILSSKKLLLSDSGFYLCAWSRPGTGLAGELFFGEGSRLTVL.

This sequence joins TRBV5-6 and TRBJ1-5; possible D gene TRBD1, 6 bases. This CDR3 has 15 amino acids. Germline assignment: CDR1 SGHDT and CDR2 YYEEEE. V was pared by 4 bases and J by 6 bases, with 17 bases between. CDR3 in DNA: TGTGCCAGCAGCCTGACAGGCGCCAATTCTCAGCCCCAGCATTTT. Translation: CASSLTGANSQPQHF.

The V call is TRBV10-1, the J call TRBJ2-1; 7 bases are shared with TRBD2. Germline V gene sequence: CDR1 WNHNN, CDR2 SYGVQD (reference sequence). The CDR3 is 14 amino acids. The ends lost 4 bases at V and 5 bases at J; junction bases unmatched: 5. CDR3 residues: CASSVKSGNNEQFF. The CDR3, as DNA: TGCGCCAGCAGTGTGAAAAGCGGGAACAATGAGCAGTTCTTC.

The chain combines TRBV30 with TRBJ1-1, with unresolved D. Between the trimmed V and J ends, which lost 0 bases and 6 bases, there was a span of 20 bases. From germline, CDR1 is GTSNPN and CDR2 SVGIG (reference sequence). This CDR3 spans 16 amino acids. The CDR3 coding sequence is TGTGCCTGGAGTGTACGCTCTACCGTCGGAGTTTCTGAAGCTTTCTTT. Translation gives CAWSVRSTVGVSEAFF.

The rearrangement links TRBV7-9 to TRBJ2-7; 7 bases are a match to TRBD1. V gave up 2 bases and J gave up 6 bases; unmatched junction bases: 4. Per the germline V gene, CDR1 is SEHNR and CDR2 is FQNEAQ (reference sequence). The CDR3 is 13 residues long. The CDR3 region has the DNA TGTGCCAGCAGCTTAAGACAGGGTGGCGAGCAGTACTTC. Amino acid sequence: CASSLRQGGEQYF.

J is TRBJ2-7 and V is TRBV6-5, with a tentative D call TRBD1 (6 bases). Germline V gene data show CDR1 as MNHEY and CDR2 as SVGAGI. The CDR3 covers 13 residues. V lost 10 bases to trimming and J lost 2 bases, with 15 bases between them. Written as DNA, the CDR3 is TGTGCCACGACGGGGACACCTGCCTACGAGCAGTACTTC. Translating gives CATTGTPAYEQYF.

The CDR3 is CASSISRIHQPQHF. The CDR3 nucleotides read TGTGCCAGTAGTATAAGCAGGATCCATCAGCCCCAGCATTTT. The chain is built from TRBV19 and TRBJ1-5; no reliable D call. The V end was cut by 2 bases, the J end by 5 bases, with 10 bases between. CDR3 length: 14 residues. Per the germline V gene, CDR1 is LNHDA and CDR2 is SQIVND (reference sequence).

The rearrangement joins TRBV19 to TRBJ1-6; tentative D call: TRBD1 (5 bases). This CDR3 has 14 residues. V was pared by 5 bases and J by 8 bases, with 13 bases between. From germline, CDR1 is LNHDA and CDR2 SQIVND (reference sequence). In DNA, the CDR3 is TGTGCCAGTAGTGGGGGGACTGGAGATTCACCCCTCCACTTT. Translated, it gives CASSGGTGDSPLHF.

This clone was counted a single time. Other nucleotide sequences in the sample specify the same CDR3. The chain joins TRBV27 to TRBJ1-6; TRBD1 matches at 9 bases. Unmatched junction bases numbered 7, after V lost 5 bases and J lost 5 bases. The germline gives CDR1 MNHEY, CDR2 SMNVEV (reference sequence). The length of the CDR3 is 16 residues. CDR3 DNA sequence: TGTGCCAGCAGTCCACTCGACAGGGGGAATAATTCACCCCTCCACTTT. It codes for CASSPLDRGNNSPLHF.

The chain employs TRBV14 and TRBJ1-1; D unclear. The CDR3 has 14 residues. V dropped 0 bases and J dropped 6 bases, with 11 bases sitting between them. Germline values: CDR1 SGHDN, CDR2 FVKESK. CDR3 loop: CASSQDAGGAEAFF. The CDR3, as DNA: TGTGCCAGCAGCCAAGACGCGGGTGGGGCTGAAGCTTTCTTT.

This rearrangement joins TRBV6-5 to TRBJ1-6; D is perhaps TRBD1 (6 bases). The CDR3 length is 15 residues. Deletions cut 4 bases from V and 10 bases from J, with 17 bases between. Germline V gene lookup returns CDR1 MNHEY and CDR2 SVGAGI. The CDR3 DNA follows: TGTGCCAGCAGTTCGAGCGGGGGGCGAGAATCACCCCTCCACTTT. Its translation: CASSSSGGRESPLHF.

The chain has TRBV15 and TRBJ1-5; no clear D. CDR1 is LNHNV, CDR2 YYDKDF, per germline (reference sequence). V was cut by 3 bases and J by 0 bases, with 12 bases left in between. This CDR3 is 16 amino acids long. The CDR3 nucleotides are TGTGCCACCAGCAGCGGGAACCCATATAGCAATCAGCCCCAGCATTTT. It codes for CATSSGNPYSNQPQHF.

The V and J genes are TRBV20-1 and TRBJ2-3, with 11 bases aligning to TRBD2. CDR1 and CDR2 (germline): DFQATT, SNEGSKA (reference sequence). V shed 3 bases, J shed 4 bases, and the junction held 3 bases outside the gene matches. There are 14 residues in the CDR3. CDR3: CSASFSGRADTQYF. The CDR3, as DNA: TGCAGTGCTAGTTTTAGCGGGAGGGCAGATACGCAGTATTTT.

The sample holds one count of this clone. Additional DNA sequences in this sample encode the identical CDR3. This rearrangement joins TRBV28 to TRBJ1-1; possible D gene TRBD1, 5 bases. Germline CDR1 is MDHEN and CDR2 is SYDVKM. Trimming took off 2 bases at V and 1 base at J, with 11 bases between the two ends. The length of the CDR3 is 15 residues. The DNA for the CDR3 is TGTGCCAGCAGTTTAGGGGGGGGAGGGAACACTGAAGCTTTCTTT. This codes for CASSLGGGGNTEAFF.